The 25 T cell receptor beta chains reported below all come from one sample, sequenced in a study of blood T cell repertoires in COVID-19. Sequencing was performed with immunoSEQ multiplex PCR; in TCRdb, only in-frame clones are kept and a portion is missing. The top ten hold 1.1% of the sample, which has hundreds of thousands of clones, 75% to 90% seen once. Sequencing used PBMCs or T cells enriched from blood (not recorded which). These receptors were taken from a man aged 25 to 40 who had recovered from COVID-19.

The chain carries TRBV2 and TRBJ2-3; 8 positions agree with TRBD2. The trim removed 11 bases at V and 0 bases at J, leaving 7 bases unmatched. Germline assignment: CDR1 SNHLY and CDR2 FYNNEI. CDR3 length: 14 amino acids. This chain's CDR3 is CAGASGGSTDTQYF. Here the CDR3 DNA reads TGTGCCGGCGCCTCGGGGGGGAGCACAGATACGCAGTATTTT.

This clone was recorded a few times. The chain recombines TRBV11-3 with TRBJ1-2; 7 bases are shared with TRBD1. From germline, CDR1 is SGHNT and CDR2 YENEEA. After removal of 3 bases from V and 3 bases from J, the junction contained 10 bases not matched to a gene. This CDR3 comprises 16 residues. The CDR3 region has the DNA TGTGCCAGCAGCTTGAGGGTAGGGGGCCTGGACTATGGCTACACCTTC. This codes for CASSLRVGGLDYGYTF.

The genes are TRBV15 and TRBJ2-7; 9 nucleotides match TRBD1. The J segment lost 3 bases and the V segment lost 3 bases, leaving 9 bases of the junction unmatched. The CDR3 runs 16 residues. Germline CDR1 LNHNV, CDR2 YYDKDF (reference sequence). CDR3 residues: CATSRVPGQGHYEQYF. In DNA form, the CDR3 reads TGTGCCACCAGCAGGGTTCCGGGACAGGGACACTACGAGCAGTACTTC.

The chain recombines TRBV30 with TRBJ1-4; D uncertain. Trimming pared 2 bases from V and 5 bases from J, leaving 18 bases between. The CDR3 loop spans 16 amino acids. Germline loops: CDR1 GTSNPN, CDR2 SVGIG (reference sequence). CDR3 amino acids: CAWSPPLAGSNEKLFF. As DNA, the CDR3 is TGTGCCTGGAGTCCTCCCCTGGCGGGGAGCAATGAAAAACTGTTTTTT. Combining the CDR3 with reference TRBV30 and TRBJ1-4 gives the whole variable domain SQTIHQWPATLVQPVGSPLSLECTVEGTSNPNLYWYRQAAGRGLQLLFYSVGIGQISSEVPQNLSASRPQDRQFILSSKKLLLSDSGFYLCAWSPPLAGSNEKLFFGSGTQLSVL.

This chain uses TRBV4-1 with TRBJ1-1; no definite D call. This CDR3 has 15 residues. CDR1 is MGHRA, CDR2 YSYEKL, per germline. Between the trimmed V and J ends, which lost 0 bases and 0 bases, there was a span of 8 bases. The CDR3 coding sequence is TGCGCCAGCAGCCAAGATTCGGAGGTGAACACTGAAGCTTTCTTT. This encodes CASSQDSEVNTEAFF.

The chain links TRBV25-1 to TRBJ2-7; the match to TRBD1 covers 7 bases. The CDR3 loop spans 14 amino acids. From germline, CDR1 is MGHDK and CDR2 SYGVNS. V was pared by 6 bases and J by 2 bases, with 7 bases of the junction left unmatched. CDR3 region: CASRDRDSTYEQYF. The CDR3 DNA sequence: TGTGCCAGCAGGGACCGGGACAGTACCTACGAGCAGTACTTC.

In this sample, this clone turned up once. The gene calls are TRBV2 and TRBJ2-3; 9 bases are a match to TRBD2. The germline gives CDR1 SNHLY, CDR2 FYNNEI. J lost 4 bases, V lost 6 bases, and 8 bases had no gene match. This CDR3 comprises 15 residues. The CDR3 region is CASSLALAGSDTQYF. The CDR3 DNA follows: TGTGCCAGCAGCCTAGCACTAGCGGGTTCAGATACGCAGTATTTT.

The chain joins TRBV19 to TRBJ2-3, with 9 bases aligning to TRBD2. Trimming at V came to 0 bases and at J to 0 bases, leaving 10 bases not matched to a gene. The CDR3 runs to 19 residues. Germline V CDR1 and CDR2: LNHDA, SQIVND (reference sequence). The CDR3 is CASSIEQAGGRVSTDTQYF. As DNA, the CDR3 is TGTGCCAGTAGTATAGAACAAGCGGGAGGCCGCGTAAGCACAGATACGCAGTATTTT.

The chain joins TRBV14 to TRBJ2-1, with 10 nucleotides matching TRBD2. Trimming at V came to 4 bases and at J to 8 bases, leaving 14 bases not matched to a gene. The CDR3 runs to 17 residues. Germline assignment: CDR1 SGHDN and CDR2 FVKESK. For the CDR3, the DNA is TGTGCCAGCAGCCGTCCCCTCCTAGCGGGAGTGGGCGATGAGCAGTTCTTC. It codes for CASSRPLLAGVGDEQFF.

The chain joins TRBV7-9 to TRBJ1-1, with no clear D. The CDR3 runs to 14 residues. Germline-derived CDR1 and CDR2 are SEHNR and FQNEAQ (reference sequence). Trimming took 0 bases from V and 10 from J, leaving 15 bases between them. In DNA form, the CDR3 reads TGTGCCAGCAGCTTAGCCACATTAAGGGAGCGAGCTTTCTTT. Amino acid sequence: CASSLATLRERAFF.

This rearrangement joins TRBV28 to TRBJ1-4; D unclear. CDR3 length: 13 amino acids. CDR1 and CDR2 (germline): MDHEN, SYDVKM. The V end was cut by 9 bases, the J end by 8 bases, with 16 bases between. Here the CDR3 reads CASTQWGEEKLFF. The CDR3 DNA is TGTGCCAGTACCCAGTGGGGAGAAGAAAAACTGTTTTTT.

This clone was detected once. The chain carries TRBV24-1 and TRBJ1-1; no firm D call. Per the germline V gene, CDR1 is KGHDR and CDR2 is SFDVKD. Between the trimmed V and J ends, which lost 3 bases and 2 bases, there was a span of 12 bases. This CDR3 has 15 amino acids. The CDR3: CATSDPGLGNTEAFF. For the CDR3, the DNA is TGTGCCACCAGTGATCCTGGGTTGGGCAACACTGAAGCTTTCTTT.

The genes are TRBV7-9 and TRBJ2-5; 12 nucleotides line up with TRBD2. The CDR3 spans 16 residues. V shed 3 bases and J 0 bases; nucleotides not matched to a gene: 2. Germline V CDR1 and CDR2: SEHNR, FQNEAQ (reference sequence). CDR3 in amino acids: CASSFGLAGNQETQYF. CDR3 DNA: TGTGCCAGCAGCTTCGGACTAGCGGGGAACCAAGAGACCCAGTACTTC.

This sequence joins TRBV24-1 and TRBJ1-5, with D tentatively TRBD1 (6 bases). Germline-derived CDR1 and CDR2 are KGHDR and SFDVKD. There are 16 residues in the CDR3. The germline V and J ends were trimmed by 5 bases and 2 bases, with 15 bases remaining between them. The CDR3 nucleotides read TGTGCCACCAGTGGGGAAGGGACATCGGGCAATCAGCCCCAGCATTTT. It specifies CATSGEGTSGNQPQHF.

The chain is built from TRBV19 and TRBJ1-5; TRBD1 aligns across 10 bases. The CDR3 totals 16 residues. Germline V gene sequence: CDR1 LNHDA, CDR2 SQIVND (reference sequence). V trimming: 4 bases; J trimming: 2 bases; junction bases outside the gene matches: 5. For the CDR3, the DNA is TGTGCCAGTAGTAAATCGACAGGGGGCGGCAATCAGCCCCAGCATTTT. Residues: CASSKSTGGGNQPQHF.

The chain links TRBV29-1 to TRBJ2-7; 8 positions match TRBD1. The germline V gene has CDR1 SQVTM and CDR2 ANQGSEA. V lost 6 bases to trimming and J lost 3 bases; unmatched junction nucleotides: 13. This CDR3 has 15 amino acids. As DNA, the CDR3 is TGCAGCGTCGACCTAGGACAGGGTCGAGGCTACGAGCAGTACTTC. Its protein is CSVDLGQGRGYEQYF.

The rearrangement joins TRBV5-1 to TRBJ2-2; 8 bases line up with TRBD1. The ends lost 3 bases at V and 2 bases at J; junction bases unmatched: 3. The CDR3 runs 15 residues. Germline V gives CDR1 SGHRS, CDR2 YFSETQ. DNA of the CDR3: TGCGCCAGCAGCTCTCAGGGGGCTAACACCGGGGAGCTGTTTTTT. It encodes CASSSQGANTGELFF.

The genes are TRBV7-9 and TRBJ2-2; TRBD2 aligns across 8 bases. The CDR3 is 15 residues long. The trim removed 8 bases at V and 6 bases at J, leaving 11 bases unmatched. Germline assignment: CDR1 SEHNR and CDR2 FQNEAQ (reference sequence). CDR3 nucleotide sequence: TGTGCCAGCGGTTGGGGACTAGATTTACCCGGGGAGCTGTTTTTT. Protein sequence: CASGWGLDLPGELFF.

The genes are TRBV18 and TRBJ1-1, with D unclear. This CDR3 has 16 amino acids. V lost 3 bases and J lost 3, with 17 bases in between. Germline CDR1 reads KGHSH; CDR2 reads LQKENI. The CDR3 loop is CASSPGLGGMDTEAFF. Here the CDR3 DNA reads TGTGCCAGCTCACCTGGTTTAGGCGGCATGGACACTGAAGCTTTCTTT.

V and J are TRBV5-1 and TRBJ2-1, with 7 bases aligning to TRBD2. CDR1 and CDR2 (germline): SGHRS, YFSETQ. The CDR3 contains 16 residues. J was trimmed by 0 bases and V by 4 bases; bases with no gene match: 7. The CDR3 spells CASSPRAGISYNEQFF. In DNA, the CDR3 is TGCGCCAGCAGCCCTAGAGCGGGAATCTCCTACAATGAGCAGTTCTTC.

The chain combines TRBV7-8 with TRBJ2-2; possible D gene TRBD1, 6 bases. V was shortened by 4 bases and J by 6 bases, with 15 bases between the two germline ends. Per the germline V gene, CDR1 is SGHVS and CDR2 is FQNEAQ. The CDR3 totals 15 residues. CDR3 residues: CASSYQGRVAGELFF. For the CDR3, the DNA is TGTGCCAGCAGCTATCAGGGGAGAGTCGCCGGGGAGCTGTTTTTT.

The chain's CDR3 is CAISESSGNEKLFF. The CDR3 coding sequence is TGTGCCATCAGTGAGTCTTCGGGTAATGAAAAACTGTTTTTT. This chain joins TRBV10-3 and TRBJ1-4; D is unresolved. Germline assignment: CDR1 ENHRY and CDR2 SYGVKD. The CDR3 is made up of 14 amino acids. V lost 0 bases and J 4 bases, leaving 6 bases between the germline ends.

The chain is built from TRBV4-2 and TRBJ2-7; D gene uncertain. The CDR3 extends over 11 amino acids. Germline V gives CDR1 LGHNA, CDR2 YNFKEQ. With 3 bases removed from V and 6 bases from J, the gap between germline ends came to 6 bases. The CDR3 DNA reads as TGTGCCAGCAGCCAGTCCCTCGAGCAGTACTTC. It codes for CASSQSLEQYF.

This clone has just one count. The chain is built from TRBV5-1 and TRBJ1-2, with TRBD1 matching 8 bases. The CDR3 length is 13 residues. V lost 5 bases to trimming and J lost 7 bases; unmatched junction nucleotides: 7. Germline CDR1 is SGHRS and CDR2 is YFSETQ. The CDR3 protein is CASRQGESGGYTF. The CDR3, as DNA: TGCGCCAGCAGACAGGGGGAGAGCGGTGGCTACACCTTC.

This clone was recorded once. J is TRBJ2-3 and V is TRBV10-1; TRBD1 might be the D (5 bases). Germline CDR1 is WNHNN and CDR2 is SYGVQD (reference sequence). V was clipped by 5 bases and J by 4 bases, with 10 bases between them. The CDR3 runs to 13 residues. The CDR3 reads CASSTGLADTQYF. In DNA form, the CDR3 reads TGCGCCAGCAGTACAGGCCTCGCAGATACGCAGTATTTT.